The 3 T cell receptor beta chains in this list originate from one sample, sequenced in a study of vaccination effects on CD4 cells after COVID-19. Viral peptide pool expansion of antigen-specific CD4+ T cells preceded sequencing in the ViraFEST assay. At the end of about ten days of culture, CD4+ T cells were isolated. The person was diagnosed with PCR-confirmed SARS-CoV-2 infection between March and December 2020. Sequencing was performed with immunoSEQ multiplex PCR; in TCRdb, only in-frame clones are kept and a portion is missing. The repertoire holds about 45,000 clones, under 80% seen once, with roughly 30% in the top ten. No antigens are known for them. The sample was CD4+ T cells from PBMCs cultured with a peptide pool, taken before COVID-19 vaccination. Every receptor here comes from a human donor who had a prior SARS-CoV-2 infection.

This clone was counted between two and nine times. The chain is built from TRBV10-2 and TRBJ2-5, with unresolved D. The CDR3 length is 13 residues. CDR1 WSHSY and CDR2 SAAADI come from the germline V gene. The V end was cut by 8 bases, the J end by 5 bases, with 15 bases between. CDR3 in amino acids: CASGLSTWETQYF. Written as DNA, the CDR3 is TGCGCCAGCGGTCTTAGTACCTGGGAGACCCAGTACTTC.

V is TRBV19 and J is TRBJ2-5; D unclear. The CDR3 runs 13 residues. CDR1 LNHDA and CDR2 SQIVND come from the germline V gene (reference sequence). The germline V and J ends were trimmed by 3 bases and 5 bases, with 10 bases remaining between them. This chain's CDR3 is CASSMLDAETQYF. DNA of the CDR3: TGTGCCAGTAGTATGTTAGATGCTGAGACCCAGTACTTC.

V gene TRBV9 combines with J gene TRBJ1-2; D not certain. Germline CDR1 SGDLS, CDR2 YYNGEE. The ends were cut back, 2 bases at V and 0 bases at J, with 11 bases in the middle. The CDR3 length is 15 residues. DNA of the CDR3: TGTGCCAGCAGCGTCGCTGGGCGCCCTAACTATGGCTACACCTTC. This gives the protein CASSVAGRPNYGYTF.